The sample holds one count of the clone carrying this T cell receptor beta chain. Its antigen is not identified. Deep was the level at which the assay was run. The genomic DNA of each subset was split evenly across several immunoSEQ plates. Clones were read by immunoSEQ multiplex PCR, and TCRdb kept only the in-frame ones, dropping some. Of about 1 million clones in the sample, about 76% were seen once. The sample comes from a study of shared clonotypes between healthy human individuals. Study observations and caveats: Non-shared clonotypes displayed generation probabilities falling below those of clonotypes present in all four donors. In several donors, 4.5% to 5.5% of naive CD4 clonotypes appeared in common.

The CDR3 has 15 amino acids. Germline CDR1 and CDR2: MNHNY and SVGAGI (reference sequence). After removal of 6 bases from V and 6 bases from J, the junction contained 11 bases not matched to a gene. The receptor was derived from a man younger than 35 in good health. The V and J genes are TRBV6-6 and TRBJ1-2, with TRBD1 identical over 9 bases. The sequenced sample was memory CD4+ T cells sorted from blood. Subset denoted: CD45RA-negative fraction. CDR3 amino acids: CASSPTRTGGDGYTF. CDR3 bases: TGTGCCAGCAGCCCCACGAGAACAGGGGGCGATGGCTACACCTTC.